The 13 T cell receptor beta chains in this list originate from one sample, sequenced in a study of T-cell reconstitution after alpha-beta-depleted transplantation in children. Preparation of the TCRbeta library involved a method that used unique molecular identifiers. From the PCR reads, TCRdb called clonotypes with MiXCR, one entry per CDR3 protein. Among nearly 550,000 distinct CDR3 sequences listed, around 17% were seen once. The material sequenced was PBMCs from the stem cell graft donor, taken from the stem cell graft. Receptor source: a human donor who donated a stem cell graft to a child with acute lymphoblastic leukemia.

This sequence joins TRBV24-1 and TRBJ1-2; 7 bases map to TRBD1. The V gene end was trimmed by 4 bases and the J gene end by 4 bases; junction bases not matched to a gene: 5. The CDR3 runs to 14 residues. Per germline, CDR1 KGHDR and CDR2 SFDVKD. In nucleotides, the CDR3 is TGTGCCACCAGTGACCGACAGGGCCTCTATGGCTACACCTTC. This codes for CATSDRQGLYGYTF.

This clonotype was observed a handful of times. For the CDR3, the DNA is TGTGCCAGCAGGTTAGCGGGAGGGCTAAACGAGCAGTACTTC. Translated: CASRLAGGLNEQYF. This chain links TRBV27 with TRBJ2-7; TRBD2 aligns across 11 bases. The V segment lost 6 bases and the J segment 5 bases; nucleotides outside the gene matches: 6. Germline V CDR1 and CDR2: MNHEY, SMNVEV (reference sequence). The CDR3 consists of 14 residues.

This clonotype was picked up many times. This chain connects TRBV9 to TRBJ2-7, with 8 bases aligning to TRBD2. Trimming cost V 2 bases and J 3 bases; bases outside gene matches: 4. The CDR3 sequence is 14 residues long. Germline V gene sequence: CDR1 SGDLS, CDR2 YYNGEE. CDR3 residues: CASSVTSEGYEQYF. DNA for the CDR3: TGTGCCAGCAGCGTGACTAGCGAGGGCTACGAGCAGTACTTC.

This sequence joins TRBV6-2 or TRBV6-3 and TRBJ2-1; 14 bases match TRBD2. This CDR3 spans 16 amino acids. The trim removed 0 bases at V and 5 bases at J, leaving 0 bases unmatched. Per germline, CDR1 MNHEY and CDR2 SVGEGT. The CDR3 bases are TGTGCCAGCAGTTACTCGGGACTAGCGGGAGACAATGAGCAGTTCTTC. This translates into CASSYSGLAGDNEQFF.

V gene TRBV10-3 combines with J gene TRBJ2-7; D perhaps matches TRBD2 (6 bases). The germline CDR1 and CDR2 sequences are ENHRY and SYGVKD. Trimming cost V 6 bases and J 7 bases, with 16 bases left between them. The CDR3 runs to 13 residues. Here the CDR3 DNA reads TGTGCCATCAGGGGACTGACTTCTGGAGAGCAGTACTTC. This sequence encodes CAIRGLTSGEQYF.

On this clonotype: At one end the junction does not follow the germline gene, possibly because of a read error. V is TRBV20-1 and J is TRBJ1-5, with D perhaps matching TRBD1 (6 bases). This CDR3 region has 14 residues. Germline V lookup: CDR1 DFQATT, CDR2 SNEGSKA (reference sequence). In DNA, the CDR3 is TGCAGTGCCTCCGACGGGGGGCGAAATCGGCCCCAGCATTTT. Translating it yields CSASDGGRNRPQHF.

The chain has TRBV7-9 and TRBJ2-7; D is undetermined. V lost 3 bases and J lost 9, with 12 bases in between. Per germline, CDR1 SEHNR and CDR2 FQNEAQ (reference sequence). The length of the CDR3 is 12 residues. The CDR3 nucleotides are TGTGCCAGCAGCTTTGCCCAGACGGGGCAGTACTTC. Translating it yields CASSFAQTGQYF.

The chain carries TRBV5-1 and TRBJ1-1; D is unclear. Trimming took off 0 bases at V and 5 bases at J, with 8 bases between the two ends. This CDR3 has 13 amino acids. CDR1 is SGHRS, CDR2 YFSETQ, per germline. The CDR3 nucleotides read TGCGCCAGCAGCTTGGGGTCACGGACTGAAGCTTTCTTT. Its translation: CASSLGSRTEAFF.

In this sample, this clonotype turned up once. The CDR3 DNA sequence: TGTGCCAGCAGGGGTCTGCGGGGGGACTCTAACTATGGCTACACCTTC. It translates to CASRGLRGDSNYGYTF. This sequence joins TRBV7-9 and TRBJ1-2; tentatively, D is TRBD1 (5 bases). V dropped 6 bases and J dropped 0 bases, with 17 bases sitting between them. This CDR3 is built from 16 residues. The germline V gene encodes CDR1 SEHNR and CDR2 FQNEAQ (reference sequence).

This chain uses TRBV7-8 with TRBJ2-2, with 9 bases aligning to TRBD1. Trimming at V came to 1 base and at J to 3 bases, leaving 9 bases not matched to a gene. CDR1 is SGHVS and CDR2 is FQNEAQ in the germline V gene. The CDR3 runs to 18 residues. For the CDR3, the DNA is TGTGCCAGCAGCTTAGGGGACAGGGTCGTTAGTGACACCGGGGAGCTGTTTTTT. Protein product: CASSLGDRVVSDTGELFF.

This clonotype was recorded at least ten times. This rearrangement joins TRBV6-1 to TRBJ2-1; 13 nucleotides match TRBD2. The CDR3 covers 15 residues. Trimming took 5 bases from V and 7 from J; bases not matched to a gene: 5. Per germline, CDR1 MNHNS and CDR2 SASEGT. The CDR3 DNA sequence: TGTGCCAGCAGTCCGGGACTAGCGGGACCAAATGAGCAGTTCTTC. Protein sequence: CASSPGLAGPNEQFF.

This clonotype was recorded a few times. The chain has TRBV7-9 and TRBJ1-2; no clear D gene. Germline-derived CDR1 and CDR2 are SEHNR and FQNEAQ (reference sequence). The length of the CDR3 is 15 residues. Trimming shortened V by 4 bases and J by 0 bases, and 12 bases separated the two germline ends. The CDR3: CASSSYTEPNYGYTF. CDR3 coding DNA: TGTGCCAGCAGCTCGTACACCGAACCTAACTATGGCTACACCTTC. Full variable domain (outside the CDR3, taken from reference TRBV7-9 and TRBJ1-2): DTGVSQNPRHKITKRGQNVTFRCDPISEHNRLYWYRQTLGQGPEFLTYFQNEAQLEKSRLLSDRFSAERPKGSFSTLEIQRTEQGDSAMYLCASSSYTEPNYGYTFGSGTRLTVV.

This clonotype was counted only a few times. The chain combines TRBV27 with TRBJ2-1, with D unclear. CDR1 and CDR2 (germline): MNHEY, SMNVEV (reference sequence). V lost 6 bases and J 4 bases, leaving 28 bases between the germline ends. This CDR3 is 19 amino acids long. CDR3 loop: CASRPRFVAAGTPYNEQFF. CDR3 in DNA: TGTGCCAGCAGGCCCCGTTTCGTGGCCGCCGGTACCCCGTACAATGAGCAGTTCTTC.